Listed here are 6 T cell receptor beta chains from one sample, sequenced in a study of beta chain features in type 1 diabetes. Expressed TCRB transcripts were sequenced because the entire RNA isolate underwent reverse transcription. Assay: immunoSEQ multiplex PCR; the TCRdb copy retains only in-frame clones and omits some. This repertoire shows 600,000 to 700,000 clones, 9.5% to 15% found once; its top ten account for roughly 0.12%. No antigen has been assigned to these receptors. Study-wide results and caveats: Shorter TCRB CDR3s, moderately but significantly so, marked every one of the four CD4+ subsets in Type 1 diabetes patients.

Sequenced sample: naive CD4+ T cells from blood. The receptor source for this set is a man aged 25 to 45 with type 1 diabetes.

J is TRBJ2-3 and V is TRBV7-2; tentatively, D is TRBD1 (6 bases). V was clipped by 5 bases and J by 4 bases, with 10 bases between them. The CDR3 extends over 13 amino acids. Germline V gives CDR1 SGHTA, CDR2 FQGNSA. Here the CDR3 reads CASSVQGADTQYF. In DNA form, the CDR3 reads TGTGCCAGCAGCGTACAGGGAGCAGATACGCAGTATTTT.

The chain uses TRBV4-1 and TRBJ2-5; 12 bases are a match to TRBD2. V shed 0 bases, J shed 5 bases, and the junction held 13 bases outside the gene matches. The CDR3 has 19 amino acids. In germline, CDR1 is MGHRA, CDR2 YSYEKL. The CDR3 nucleotides read TGCGCCAGCAGCCAAGATCGGCTAGCGGGGGGGAGGCCTCGGGAGACCCAGTACTTC. Translation gives CASSQDRLAGGRPRETQYF.

The rearrangement joins TRBV2 to TRBJ1-5, with no clear D. Trimming left V 5 bases short and J 2 bases short, with 7 bases between. This CDR3 spans 13 amino acids. The germline V gene has CDR1 SNHLY and CDR2 FYNNEI. CDR3 DNA sequence: TGTGCCAGCAGTATGAGACGCAATCAGCCCCAGCATTTT. Amino acid sequence: CASSMRRNQPQHF.

The chain has TRBV29-1 and TRBJ2-3; the D gene is possibly TRBD1 (6 bases). Deletions cut 6 bases from V and 0 bases from J, with 13 bases between. The germline gives CDR1 SQVTM, CDR2 ANQGSEA. The CDR3 covers 14 residues. CDR3 sequence: CSVERTDSTDTQYF. The CDR3 DNA sequence: TGCAGCGTAGAGCGGACAGACAGCACAGATACGCAGTATTTT.

In its sample, this clone was seen a few times. This chain links TRBV10-3 with TRBJ1-6; 8 bases agree with TRBD1. Trimming took 3 bases from V and 4 from J; bases not matched to a gene: 2. The V gene's germline CDR1 is ENHRY and CDR2 SYGVKD. There are 15 residues in the CDR3. CDR3 in amino acids: CAISDTGGYNSPLHF. Written as DNA, the CDR3 is TGTGCCATCAGTGACACAGGGGGTTATAATTCACCCCTCCACTTT.

This clone occurred a few times. This rearrangement joins TRBV21-1 to TRBJ1-1; the table names TRBD1, a call not compared with the DNA. TRBV21-1 is annotated as a pseudogene. The CDR3 spans 12 residues. The CDR3 region is CASSKQGTEAFF. CDR3 in DNA: TGTGCCAGCAGCAAACAGGGCACTGAAGCTTTCTTT.